The T cell receptor beta chain under discussion was sequenced for a study of blood T cell repertoires in COVID-19. Background on the study: Samples of COVID-19 (acute and convalescent) were obtained from the United States, Italy and Spain. Nucleic acid was either cDNA or gDNA, and it came from T cells, B-cell-depleted T cells, or PBMCs.

Per the original data handling: Reference gene primer amplification in the assay estimated nucleated cell counts. Clones were read by immunoSEQ multiplex PCR, and TCRdb kept only the in-frame ones, dropping some. Clone size and the V and J calls come from that table; the DNA yielded D and trimming. This table has 190,000 or so clones, roughly 86% appearing once. This clone showed up just once. Germline-derived CDR1 and CDR2 are LNHNV and YYDKDF (reference sequence). The V end was cut by 0 bases, the J end by 8 bases, with 16 bases between. The CDR3 spans 16 residues. Sequencing was performed on peripheral blood. The origin of this receptor is a middle-aged man with active or convalescent COVID-19. V and J are TRBV15 and TRBJ1-4; D call uncertain. CDR3 sequence: CATSRDRGSLGEKLFF. The CDR3 DNA is TGTGCCACCAGCAGAGATCGGGGATCCCTGGGGGAAAAACTGTTTTTT.